This paragraph covers one T cell receptor beta chain sequence. The table came from immunoSEQ multiplex PCR; TCRdb's copy has only in-frame clones and leaves some out. The sample yields approximately 350,000 clones, around 83% seen once. The data were taken from a study of blood T cell repertoires in COVID-19. Study background: Some COVID-19 samples were acute and others convalescent; all came from the United States, Italy and Spain. The analysed material was cDNA or gDNA that came from T cells, B-cell-depleted T cells, or PBMCs.

The CDR3 is 14 amino acids. The germline CDR1 and CDR2 sequences are KGHDR and SFDVKD. The V and J ends lost 8 bases and 1 base respectively, with 13 bases between them. Input material: peripheral blood. The clonotype originates from a man aged 30 to 45 with active or convalescent COVID-19. V usage is TRBV24-1 and J usage is TRBJ1-1, with a possible D match to TRBD1 (5 bases). CDR3 coding DNA: TGTGCCACCATGGGGGGACTGGGGAACACTGAAGCTTTCTTT. Its protein is CATMGGLGNTEAFF.